The 9 T cell receptor beta chains presented below share a single source sample, sequenced in a study of blood T cell repertoires in COVID-19. Measured with immunoSEQ multiplex PCR; TCRdb has only the in-frame clones, and not every one. Here the sample spans about 73,000 clones, roughly nine tenths being singletons. The sample taken for sequencing was peripheral blood. All receptors come from an older man with acute or convalescent COVID-19.

The V and J genes are TRBV3-1 (or the pseudogene TRBV3-2) and TRBJ1-6, with D possibly TRBD1 on 5 matching bases. The CDR3 totals 18 residues. The germline V and J ends were trimmed by 0 bases and 7 bases, with 19 bases remaining between them. Looked up from germline, CDR1 is LGHDT and CDR2 is YNNKEL (reference sequence). This CDR3 is CASSQDSAGRERNSPLHF. CDR3 nucleotide sequence: TGTGCCAGCAGCCAAGATAGTGCAGGGCGGGAGCGAAATTCACCCCTCCACTTT.

The gene calls are TRBV14 and TRBJ1-3, with D tentatively TRBD1 (5 bases). Trimming pared 0 bases from V and 9 bases from J, leaving 12 bases between. Germline lookup yields CDR1 SGHDN and CDR2 FVKESK. The CDR3 spans 14 residues. This CDR3 reads CASSQDRAGPTIYF. The CDR3 nucleotides read TGTGCCAGCAGCCAAGATCGAGCGGGACCCACCATATATTTT.

The chain has TRBV24-1 and TRBJ2-5; 9 positions agree with TRBD1. The CDR3 loop spans 15 amino acids. CDR1 is KGHDR, CDR2 SFDVKD, per germline. Germline trimming cut 5 bases from V and 1 base from J; bases unmatched to any gene: 4. CDR3 in amino acids: CATSGGQGTQETQYF. CDR3 sequence (DNA): TGTGCCACCAGTGGGGGACAGGGTACCCAAGAGACCCAGTACTTC.

This chain joins TRBV29-1 and TRBJ1-4; 7 bases are shared with TRBD1. CDR3 size: 15 residues. J lost 3 bases, V lost 6 bases, and 10 bases had no gene match. Per germline, CDR1 SQVTM and CDR2 ANQGSEA. The CDR3 here is CSVDEGGLANEKLFF. Written as DNA, the CDR3 is TGCAGCGTAGATGAAGGGGGCCTCGCTAATGAAAAACTGTTTTTT.

The J gene is TRBJ2-3, the V gene TRBV6-5; possible D gene TRBD2, 5 bases. The CDR3 is made up of 14 amino acids. Trimming removed 4 bases from V and 2 bases from J, with 10 bases in between. CDR1 is MNHEY and CDR2 is SVGAGI in the germline V gene. In DNA, the CDR3 is TGTGCCAGCAGTTTAGCGATAAACACAGATACGCAGTATTTT. It is translated as CASSLAINTDTQYF.

A single count supports this clone. This chain links TRBV6-5 with TRBJ1-2; weak D call: TRBD1 (6 bases). Trimming removed 2 bases from V and 4 bases from J, with 11 bases in between. Looked up from germline, CDR1 is MNHEY and CDR2 is SVGAGI. The CDR3 extends over 14 amino acids. The CDR3 protein is CASSYGSRGYGYTF. The DNA of the CDR3 is TGTGCCAGCAGTTACGGTTCCAGGGGCTATGGCTACACCTTC.

This chain links TRBV18 with TRBJ2-3; 7 bases map to TRBD1. Germline lookup yields CDR1 KGHSH and CDR2 LQKENI. The junction had 9 bases not matched to a gene; V was cut back by 2 bases and J by 4 bases. The CDR3 consists of 16 residues. The CDR3, as DNA: TGTGCCAGCTCACCAGGAACGAGGGGGCGAGCAGATACGCAGTATTTT. Its translation is CASSPGTRGRADTQYF. Full variable domain (rest looked up from reference TRBV18 and TRBJ2-3): NAGVMQNPRHLVRRRGQEARLRCSPMKGHSHVYWYRQLPEEGLKFMVYLQKENIIDESGMPKERFSAEFPKEGPSILRIQQVVRGDSAAYFCASSPGTRGRADTQYFGPGTRLTVL.

The V and J genes are TRBV6-5 and TRBJ1-2, with 9 positions matching TRBD1. Germline V gene sequence: CDR1 MNHEY, CDR2 SVGAGI. The junction had 8 bases not matched to a gene; V was cut back by 6 bases and J by 3 bases. The CDR3 loop spans 15 amino acids. The DNA for the CDR3 is TGTGCCAGCAGGCCCTGGGACAGGGTGGACTATGGCTACACCTTC. Translation: CASRPWDRVDYGYTF.

The chain recombines TRBV19 with TRBJ1-1; D gene unclear. V lost 3 bases and J 5 bases, leaving 10 bases between the germline ends. This CDR3 is 13 amino acids long. Germline loops: CDR1 LNHDA, CDR2 SQIVND (reference sequence). CDR3 DNA sequence: TGTGCCAGTAGTATGTACGGCAGGACTGAAGCTTTCTTT. The encoded protein is CASSMYGRTEAFF.